These 18 T cell receptor beta chains share one sample of origin, sequenced in a study of T cells in localized non-small cell lung cancer. Using immunoSEQ multiplex PCR, the repertoire was profiled, and TCRdb retains in-frame clones only, with some absent. The repertoire has around 7,200 clones, under 95% of them found once; the top ten carry 2.5% to 3.5%. Sequences were derived from peripheral blood, sampled before any cancer treatment. These receptor sequences come from a woman aged 35 to 75 with stage I lung adenocarcinoma.

This chain connects TRBV6-1 to TRBJ2-3; 7 nucleotides agree with TRBD2. This CDR3 contains 14 residues. Germline V CDR1 and CDR2: MNHNS, SASEGT. The J segment lost 3 bases and the V segment lost 5 bases, leaving 5 bases of the junction unmatched. DNA for the CDR3: TGTGCCAGCAGTTCGGGGGGTGGGACAGATACGCAGTATTTT. It yields the protein CASSSGGGTDTQYF.

This clone was counted once. CDR3 region: CASSLRLAGARDEQFF. The CDR3, as DNA: TGTGCCAGCAGCTTGAGACTAGCGGGGGCCCGTGATGAGCAGTTCTTC. The V call is TRBV5-4, the J call TRBJ2-1, with 12 nucleotides matching TRBD2. The CDR3 contains 16 residues. Germline trimming cut 1 base from V and 8 bases from J; bases unmatched to any gene: 7. The V gene's germline CDR1 is SGHNT and CDR2 YYREEE (reference sequence).

V and J are TRBV13 and TRBJ2-5; perhaps TRBD1 as D (6 bases). The CDR3 extends over 13 amino acids. Trimming removed 6 bases from V and 2 bases from J, with 10 bases in between. The germline V gene has CDR1 PRHDT and CDR2 FYEKMQ (reference sequence). CDR3 bases: TGTGCCAGCAGTGGACAGCCTCAAGAGACCCAGTACTTC. Its translation: CASSGQPQETQYF.

V gene TRBV14 combines with J gene TRBJ2-7; D is possibly TRBD2 (5 bases). The CDR3 runs to 16 residues. V shed 0 bases and J shed 0 bases, with 12 bases lying between them. The germline V gene has CDR1 SGHDN and CDR2 FVKESK. The CDR3 sequence is CASSQDRGLGSYEQYF. The DNA for the CDR3 is TGTGCCAGCAGCCAAGATCGAGGGCTCGGCTCCTACGAGCAGTACTTC.

The chain links TRBV5-4 to TRBJ2-5; possibly TRBD2 for D (5 bases). Trimming took 1 base from V and 4 from J, leaving 11 bases between them. CDR1 and CDR2 from the germline V gene are SGHNT and YYREEE (reference sequence). The CDR3 has 14 amino acids. CDR3 sequence (DNA): TGTGCCAGCAGCTTGAGAGAGGCGGGAGAGACCCAGTACTTC. It translates to CASSLREAGETQYF.

The chain couples TRBV7-2 to TRBJ2-3; no reliable D call. The germline gives CDR1 SGHTA, CDR2 FQGNSA. Between the trimmed V and J ends, which lost 4 bases and 2 bases, there was a span of 4 bases. The CDR3 covers 12 residues. In DNA form, the CDR3 reads TGTGCCAGCAGCTATTACACAGATACGCAGTATTTT. It is translated as CASSYYTDTQYF.

The chain joins TRBV27 to TRBJ2-1; 10 positions agree with TRBD2. Germline CDR1 is MNHEY and CDR2 is SMNVEV (reference sequence). The ends lost 4 bases at V and 10 bases at J; junction bases unmatched: 13. The CDR3 runs 16 residues. The CDR3 DNA follows: TGTGCCAGCAGTTCGACCGGGACTAGCGCGTTTAGGGAGCAGTTCTTC. Amino acids: CASSSTGTSAFREQFF.

V gene TRBV4-1 combines with J gene TRBJ2-1; tentatively, D is TRBD1 (6 bases). The V gene's germline CDR1 is MGHRA and CDR2 YSYEKL. The length of the CDR3 is 14 residues. V was trimmed by 3 bases and J by 5 bases, leaving 11 bases between them. CDR3 bases: TGCGCCAGCAGCCAGTACAGGGTCCACAATGAGCAGTTCTTC. Protein: CASSQYRVHNEQFF.

The rearrangement links TRBV11-2 to TRBJ1-2; no clear D gene. Germline assignment: CDR1 SGHAT and CDR2 FQNNGV. The germline V and J ends were trimmed by 3 bases and 4 bases, with 9 bases remaining between them. The CDR3 runs to 13 residues. DNA for the CDR3: TGTGCCAGCAGCTTCCTCGAAGCCTATGGCTACACCTTC. Amino acids: CASSFLEAYGYTF.

The chain is built from TRBV6-5 and TRBJ2-3; D unresolved. Trimming removed 0 bases from V and 6 bases from J, with 10 bases in between. The V gene's germline CDR1 is MNHEY and CDR2 SVGAGI. The CDR3 is 14 residues long. The CDR3, as DNA: TGTGCCAGCAGTTACTCGGGCCCGCCCGATACGCAGTATTTT. Translated: CASSYSGPPDTQYF.

CDR3 residues: CASSLAGRDEKLFF. CDR3 nucleotides: TGTGCCAGCAGCTTGGCAGGGAGGGATGAAAAACTGTTTTTT. The chain is built from TRBV11-2 and TRBJ1-4, with D maybe TRBD1 (5 bases). Between the trimmed V and J ends, which lost 3 bases and 6 bases, there was a span of 11 bases. This CDR3 is 14 amino acids long. Germline CDR1 and CDR2: SGHAT and FQNNGV.

The V call is TRBV7-9, the J call TRBJ1-2, with 8 bases aligning to TRBD1. V gave up 7 bases and J gave up 4 bases; unmatched junction bases: 5. The CDR3 is 13 residues long. Germline lookup yields CDR1 SEHNR and CDR2 FQNEAQ (reference sequence). This CDR3 is CASNTGTGYGYTF. The CDR3 DNA sequence: TGTGCCAGCAACACCGGGACAGGCTATGGCTACACCTTC.

The rearrangement uses TRBV19 and TRBJ2-4, with D maybe TRBD2 (6 bases). With 4 bases removed from V and 0 bases from J, the gap between germline ends came to 10 bases. This CDR3 has 15 residues. Germline V gene lookup returns CDR1 LNHDA and CDR2 SQIVND (reference sequence). The CDR3 nucleotides read TGTGCCAGTAGTACCCCGGGACTAGCCAAAAACATTCAGTACTTC. Encoded protein: CASSTPGLAKNIQYF.

The rearrangement joins TRBV19 to TRBJ1-1; 10 nucleotides line up with TRBD1. The V segment lost 7 bases and the J segment 1 base; nucleotides outside the gene matches: 15. From germline, CDR1 is LNHDA and CDR2 SQIVND (reference sequence). This CDR3 has 18 amino acids. The CDR3 DNA is TGTGCCAGTACCAGGCCCTTGACAGGGGGCCGTGGGAACACTGAAGCTTTCTTT. The encoded protein is CASTRPLTGGRGNTEAFF.

The rearrangement joins TRBV5-4 to TRBJ1-6; 7 nucleotides align to TRBD1. V lost 1 base, J lost 7 bases, and 8 bases stayed unmatched. Looked up from germline, CDR1 is SGHNT and CDR2 is YYREEE (reference sequence). This CDR3 region has 16 residues. The CDR3 protein is CASSLIPDRSNSPLHF. CDR3 sequence (DNA): TGTGCCAGCAGCTTGATCCCGGACAGGTCAAATTCACCCCTCCACTTT. The complete variable domain, with remaining parts taken from reference TRBV5-4 and TRBJ1-6, reads ETGVTQSPTHLIKTRGQQVTLRCSSQSGHNTVSWYQQALGQGPQFIFQYYREEENGRGNFPPRFSGLQFPNYSSELNVNALELDDSALYLCASSLIPDRSNSPLHFGNGTRLTVT.

This chain links TRBV27 with TRBJ2-3; 7 positions agree with TRBD2. Germline CDR1 reads MNHEY; CDR2 reads SMNVEV (reference sequence). V lost 3 bases and J lost 4; bases outside the gene matches: 7. CDR3 length equals 15 residues. The DNA for the CDR3 is TGTGCCAGCAGTTTTAGCGGGTTATGGGCAGATACGCAGTATTTT. This sequence encodes CASSFSGLWADTQYF.

The chain combines TRBV19 with TRBJ1-2; the match to TRBD1 covers 7 bases. V shed 10 bases, J shed 6 bases, and the junction held 11 bases outside the gene matches. Germline V CDR1 and CDR2: LNHDA, SQIVND (reference sequence). The CDR3 has 13 residues. The DNA for the CDR3 is TGTGCCACCTCAGGGGGTCGCCACGATGGCTACACCTTC. Protein: CATSGGRHDGYTF. The variable domain in full, completed from reference TRBV19 and TRBJ1-2, reads DGGITQSPKYLFRKEGQNVTLSCEQNLNHDAMYWYRQDPGQGLRLIYYSQIVNDFQKGDIAEGYSVSREKKESFPLTVTSAQKNPTAFYLCATSGGRHDGYTFGSGTRLTVV.

V usage is TRBV5-1 and J usage is TRBJ2-5; TRBD1 matches 8 bases. The CDR3 spans 14 residues. Germline CDR1 SGHRS, CDR2 YFSETQ. With V trimmed by 4 bases and J by 5 bases, 7 bases remained unmatched. The CDR3 DNA follows: TGCGCCAGCAGCCCAGGGGGCTTGAGGGAGACCCAGTACTTC. Its translation: CASSPGGLRETQYF.